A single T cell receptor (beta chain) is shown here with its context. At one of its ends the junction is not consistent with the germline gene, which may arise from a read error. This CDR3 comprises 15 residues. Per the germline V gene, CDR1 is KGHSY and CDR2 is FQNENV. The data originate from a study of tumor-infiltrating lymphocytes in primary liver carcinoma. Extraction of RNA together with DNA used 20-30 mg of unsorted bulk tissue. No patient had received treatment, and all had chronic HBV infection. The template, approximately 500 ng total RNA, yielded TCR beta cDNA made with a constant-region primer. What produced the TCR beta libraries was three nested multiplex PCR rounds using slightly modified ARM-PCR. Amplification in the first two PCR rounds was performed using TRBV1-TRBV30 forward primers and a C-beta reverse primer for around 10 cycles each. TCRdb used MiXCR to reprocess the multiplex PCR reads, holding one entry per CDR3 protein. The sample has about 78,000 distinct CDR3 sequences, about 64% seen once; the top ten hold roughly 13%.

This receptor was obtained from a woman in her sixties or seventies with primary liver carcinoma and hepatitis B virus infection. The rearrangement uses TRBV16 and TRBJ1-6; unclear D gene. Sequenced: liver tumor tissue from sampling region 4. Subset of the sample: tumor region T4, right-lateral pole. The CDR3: CASSESRAQNSPLHF. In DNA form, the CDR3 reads TGTGCCAGCAGCGAATCCCGGGCCCAGAATTCACCCCTCCACTTT.